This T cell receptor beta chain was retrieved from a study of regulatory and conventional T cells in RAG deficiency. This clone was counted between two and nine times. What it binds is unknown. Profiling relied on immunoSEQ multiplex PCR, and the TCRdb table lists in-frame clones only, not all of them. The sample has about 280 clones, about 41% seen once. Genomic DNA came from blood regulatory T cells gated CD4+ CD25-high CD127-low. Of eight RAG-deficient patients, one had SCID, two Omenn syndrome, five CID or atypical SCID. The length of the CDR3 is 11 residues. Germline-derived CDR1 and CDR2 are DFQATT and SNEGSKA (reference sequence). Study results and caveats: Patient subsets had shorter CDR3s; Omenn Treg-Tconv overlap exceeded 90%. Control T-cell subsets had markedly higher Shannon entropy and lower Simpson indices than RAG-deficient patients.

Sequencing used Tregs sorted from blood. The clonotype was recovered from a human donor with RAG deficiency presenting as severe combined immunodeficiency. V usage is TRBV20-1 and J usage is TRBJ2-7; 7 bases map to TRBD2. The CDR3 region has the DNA TGCAGCCTGGGGAGGGCTTGGGAGCAGTACTTC. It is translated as CSLGRAWEQYF.